This T cell receptor beta chain was identified in a study of blood T cell repertoires in COVID-19. Study-wide context: The United States, Italy and Spain supplied acute and convalescent COVID-19 samples. Sample material is recorded as cDNA or gDNA derived from T cells, B-cell-depleted T cells, or PBMCs.

Per the study methods: Nucleated cell number was recorded as an estimate derived from reference gene primer amplification. The table came from immunoSEQ multiplex PCR; TCRdb's copy has only in-frame clones and leaves some out. D and trimming come from the DNA, and the V and J calls and clone size come from that table. This sample yields some 240,000 clones, of which 80% to 90% are seen a single time; roughly 4% belongs to the top ten. V lost 4 bases to trimming and J lost 8 bases, with 21 bases between them. Germline CDR1 SGHDT, CDR2 YYEEEE. CDR3 length: 16 amino acids. The sequenced sample consisted of PBMCs or T cells enriched from blood (not recorded which). The clonotype originates from a man aged 25 to 45 with acute COVID-19. The J gene is TRBJ1-4, the V gene TRBV5-6, with D perhaps TRBD1 (5 bases). CDR3 in amino acids: CASSPSGGRVAEKLFF. CDR3 bases: TGTGCCAGCAGCCCGTCGGGCGGCAGGGTGGCCGAAAAACTGTTTTTT.